This T cell receptor beta chain originates from a study of shared clonotypes between healthy human individuals. Study context: CD8 memory received one plate per donor, CD8 naive two, CD4 memory three and CD4 naive three.

Sequencing was at deep level. This table comes from immunoSEQ multiplex PCR, and its TCRdb copy is limited to in-frame clones, with some not included. In the table there are 400,000 or so clones, 96% of which are singletons. Study-level points and caveats: Some clonotypes were shared by all four sorted-subset donors, while others were not shared. The non-shared ones had lower generation probabilities than the shared ones.

Per the germline V gene, CDR1 is MNHNS and CDR2 is SASEGT. The length of the CDR3 is 14 residues. V was pared by 6 bases and J by 2 bases, with 8 bases between. On this clone itself: Its antigen is as yet unknown.

The J gene is TRBJ2-6, the V gene TRBV6-1; a possible D gene is TRBD1 (6 bases). The sequence derives from a man younger than 40 in good health. The specimen sequenced was memory CD8+ T cells sorted from blood. Regarding subset: CD45RO+ cells pooled with CCR7-negative TemRA cells. The CDR3 coding sequence is TGTGCCAGCAGCGAGGGGGCTGGGGCCAACGTCCTGACTTTC. Its translation is CASSEGAGANVLTF.